Sequencing of this TCR beta chain was carried out in a study of breast tumors, draining lymph nodes, adjacent tissues. The study, taken as a whole, reports: Data fit most tumor T cells coming from lymph node, expanding in tumor. Compared with lymph nodes, tumors were less diverse; compared with nontumor tissue, more.

Trimming cost V 4 bases and J 0 bases, with 16 bases left between them. The CDR3 sequence is 16 residues long. Germline CDR1 reads DFQATT; CDR2 reads SNEGSKA (reference sequence). This clonotype has a count of ten or more. Its cognate antigen is unknown. Samples came from axillary lymph nodes draining the breast cancer. TCRdb itself ran the multiplex PCR reads through MiXCR, one entry per CDR3 protein. This table holds 200,000 or so distinct CDR3 sequences, approximately 31% found once. The chain uses TRBV20-1 and TRBJ2-4; D gene ambiguous. Sequenced input: axillary lymph node tissue. The TCR sequence derives from a female donor with breast cancer. Some clones in this sample may be carry-over from other donors' samples. The CDR3 sequence is CSAKPGQSLAKNIQYF. In nucleotides, the CDR3 is TGCAGTGCTAAGCCGGGCCAGTCTCTAGCCAAAAACATTCAGTACTTC.